One and the same sample provided the 7 T cell receptor beta chains below, sequenced in a study of glioma-infiltrating T cells listed by TCRdb under 2016. This sample was sequenced with an Illumina MiSeq. The iRepertoire nested amplicon-rescue multiplex PCR (arm-PCR) platform was used to amplify TCR alpha and beta CDR3 regions from RNA. Through fastp at Q25 and MiXCR, TCRdb rebuilt clones from the public reads, retaining in-frame beta chains. Each record represents a unique CDR3 protein, reported with the most common genes and DNA among its rows. This sample gives some 40,000 distinct CDR3 sequences in total; 20% to 25% of them show up just once. 5% to 6.5% of the sample is taken by the ten largest. The sample comprised glioma tissue, nonneoplastic brain tissue, or PBMCs (not recorded which). The receptors were gathered from a human donor with low-grade glioma or glioblastoma, undergoing nonglioma brain surgery, or in good health (not recorded which).

This clonotype was counted many times. V and J are TRBV7-2 and TRBJ2-3; 9 nucleotides align to TRBD2. The CDR3 is made up of 16 amino acids. Germline assignment: CDR1 SGHTA and CDR2 FQGNSA. The junction had 7 bases not matched to a gene; V was cut back by 4 bases and J by 2 bases. This CDR3 reads CASSSSGLADTDTQYF. The CDR3, as DNA: TGTGCCAGCAGCTCTTCGGGACTAGCCGACACAGATACGCAGTATTTT.

At least ten counts were recorded for this clonotype. The chain recombines TRBV10-2 with TRBJ2-7, with D tentatively TRBD1 (6 bases). Germline V gene lookup returns CDR1 WSHSY and CDR2 SAAADI. V dropped 9 bases and J dropped 2 bases, with 14 bases sitting between them. This CDR3 comprises 13 residues. The CDR3 is CASSGTTPYEQYF. The CDR3 DNA is TGCGCCAGTTCCGGGACAACTCCCTACGAGCAGTACTTC.

V is TRBV19 and J is TRBJ2-1, with unresolved D. Trimming left V 7 bases short and J 6 bases short, with 19 bases between. Germline V gives CDR1 LNHDA, CDR2 SQIVND (reference sequence). CDR3 length: 15 residues. This CDR3 reads CASIRSGLSLNEQFF. CDR3 coding DNA: TGTGCCAGTATCCGGAGTGGGCTGTCCCTCAATGAGCAGTTCTTC. Full variable domain (remainder filled in from reference TRBV19 and TRBJ2-1): DGGITQSPKYLFRKEGQNVTLSCEQNLNHDAMYWYRQDPGQGLRLIYYSQIVNDFQKGDIAEGYSVSREKKESFPLTVTSAQKNPTAFYLCASIRSGLSLNEQFFGPGTRLTVL.

The table lists this clonotype with many counts. The chain joins TRBV10-2 to TRBJ2-5; D call uncertain. V gave up 6 bases and J gave up 0 bases, with 11 bases separating them. The CDR3 extends over 14 amino acids. Germline V gives CDR1 WSHSY, CDR2 SAAADI. The DNA of the CDR3 is TGCGCCAGCAGCGTCCCTCGGTACCAAGAGACCCAGTACTTC. It codes for CASSVPRYQETQYF.

This clonotype came up many times. The rearrangement links TRBV12-3 or TRBV12-4 to TRBJ2-5; D tentatively fits TRBD1 or TRBD2 (5 bases each). V was clipped by 5 bases and J by 5 bases, with 18 bases between them. This CDR3 has 15 amino acids. In DNA form, the CDR3 reads TGTGCCAGCAGTCCCTCCTTGGGGGTTGCGGAGACCCAGTACTTC. Its protein is CASSPSLGVAETQYF.

The chain has TRBV11-1 and TRBJ2-7, with 14 nucleotides matching TRBD2. The CDR3 totals 18 residues. The trim removed 5 bases at V and 2 bases at J, leaving 11 bases unmatched. Germline loops: CDR1 SGHAT, CDR2 FQDESV (reference sequence). The CDR3 region is CASSPGLAGAQLTYEQYV. The CDR3 DNA reads TGTGCCAGCAGCCCGGGACTAGCGGGGGCTCAGTTGACCTACGAGCAGTACGTC.

This clonotype was recorded many times. The chain has TRBV18 and TRBJ1-2; D unclear. In germline, CDR1 is KGHSH, CDR2 LQKENI. The CDR3 covers 15 residues. The V end was cut by 3 bases, the J end by 5 bases, with 16 bases between. This chain's CDR3 is CASSPRQDLGYGYTF. The CDR3 DNA is TGTGCCAGCTCACCGCGGCAGGACCTGGGTTATGGCTACACCTTC.